This T cell receptor (beta chain) was documented in a study of metastatic and nonmetastatic thyroid tumors. This clone was seen only a few times. Its matching antigen is unknown. Via MiXCR, TCRdb re-called the PCR reads. The sample shows approximately 86,000 clones, around 12% of them seen only once. Study results and limitations: Malignant thyroid tumors reportedly had TCR beta diversity that was significantly higher than in benign nodules, in blood and tumor.

This CDR3 spans 13 amino acids. V lost 6 bases to trimming and J lost 1 base, with 12 bases between them. Germline CDR1 reads DFQATT; CDR2 reads SNEGSKA (reference sequence). All patients were untreated before thyroid surgery. The clonotype comes from a female donor with papillary thyroid cancer or a benign thyroid nodule (not recorded which). Some clones in this sample may be carry-over from other donors' samples. The specimen was tumor tissue. The gene calls are TRBV20-1 and TRBJ2-5, with D perhaps matching TRBD2 (5 bases). DNA for the CDR3: TGCAGTGCCGGTGGAGCGGTCCAAGAGACCCAGTACTTC. This codes for CSAGGAVQETQYF.